This T cell receptor beta chain originates from a study of blood T cell repertoires in COVID-19. Study as a whole: PBMCs, B-cell-depleted T cells, or T cells were the source of the cDNA or gDNA that made up the material.

Methods used by the authors: Estimates of nucleated cell counts were drawn from the amplification of reference gene primers. Sequencing used immunoSEQ multiplex PCR; TCRdb keeps in-frame clones, though not all of them. The DNA was the basis for D and trimming; V, J and clone size are from that table. The data show almost 200,000 clones, more than 75% seen once. The germline V gene has CDR1 MNHEY and CDR2 SMNVEV (reference sequence). CDR3 length: 16 residues. Regarding this clone: Relative to the germline gene, one junction end is altered; a read error may explain this.

The sample was peripheral blood. The rearrangement joins TRBV27 to TRBJ1-2; D gene uncertain. The sequence was obtained from a woman aged 35 to 49 with COVID-19, enrolled during active disease. The DNA of the CDR3 is TGTGCCAGCTGTTTGAGCCTAAGGGAGCTAAACTATGGCTACACCTTC. It specifies CASCLSLRELNYGYTF.